This TCR beta chain comes out of a study of CD8 T cells in ankylosing spondylitis. This clonotype showed up just a few times. CDR1 and CDR2 (germline): MRHNA, SNTAGT. This CDR3 region has 16 residues. V was trimmed by 0 bases and J by 4 bases, leaving 15 bases between them. MiXCR was run by TCRdb on the 5' RACE reads, yielding one entry per CDR3 protein. Among hundreds of thousands of distinct CDR3 sequences, around a quarter were seen once, and the ten largest hold under 8%. This TCR was recovered from a male donor with ankylosing spondylitis or in good health (not recorded which). The chain uses TRBV6-4 and TRBJ1-2; D is ambiguous. The material sequenced was blood, either unsorted or a sorted T cell fraction (not recorded which). CDR3 loop: CASSDSANSGFYGYTF. Written as DNA, the CDR3 is TGTGCCAGCAGTGACTCGGCTAACAGCGGGTTCTATGGCTACACCTTC.